This is a list of T cell receptor beta chains from one sample in a study of cytomegalovirus exposure and HLA in healthy donors. Measured with immunoSEQ multiplex PCR; TCRdb has only the in-frame clones, and not every one. The sample consists of fewer than 150,000 clones, about 85% of them appearing once. The specimen sequenced was PBMCs. These receptors were taken from a man younger than 30 in good health and CMV-seropositive. CDR3s include the opening cysteine and the closing phenylalanine or tryptophan. A D gene is named only where the DNA matches it firmly. Only part of the rows carry a size: once, few, many, or a class if the clone is expanded.

.,TRBD1,TRBJ1-2,TRBV28,TGTGCCAGCAGCATACAGGGGGTCAGGAGCTACACCTTC,CASSIQGVRSYTF
.,.,TRBJ2-7,TRBV29-1,TGCAGCGCTCGGGACACCATCGCCTACGAGCAGTACTTC,CSARDTIAYEQYF
.,.,TRBJ2-7,TRBV28,TGTGCCAGCAGCAGCCTGGTTGACGGGGGATACGAGCAGTACTTC,CASSSLVDGGYEQYF
.,TRBD2,TRBJ2-1,TRBV6-6,TGTGCCAGCAGTCCGACTAGCGGGGGGCCGGGGTTCTTC,CASSPTSGGPGFF
.,.,TRBJ2-7,TRBV4-1,TGCGCCAGCAGCCAAGTAGGGCTGGGGGGCGAGCAGTACTTC,CASSQVGLGGEQYF
.,.,TRBJ1-1,TRBV5-4,TGTGCCAGCAGCGGGACTTGGGGCACTGAAGCTTTCTTT,CASSGTWGTEAFF
.,.,TRBJ2-3,TRBV5-6,TGTGCCAGCAGCTTGAGACTAGGGACAGATACGCAGTATTTT,CASSLRLGTDTQYF
.,.,TRBJ1-1,TRBV6-6,TGTGCCAGCAGTTACCCTCGGGGGGCGAACACTGAAGCTTTCTTT,CASSYPRGANTEAFF
.,.,TRBJ2-2,TRBV28,TGTGCCAGCAGTTTAGCGGGGAGCACCGGGGAGCTGTTTTTT,CASSLAGSTGELFF
few,TRBD1,TRBJ1-2,TRBV19,TGTGCCAGTAAAGGCCATAGGGGGCGCAACTATGGCTACACCTTC,CASKGHRGRNYGYTF
.,.,TRBJ2-3,TRBV29-1,TGCAGCGTTGCTAGGTTCGCAGATACGCAGTATTTT,CSVARFADTQYF
.,.,TRBJ2-1,TRBV7-6,TGTGCCAGCAGCTTGGAGGACGAGAGCGTCTGGCAGTTCTTC,CASSLEDESVWQFF
.,.,TRBJ1-5,TRBV2,TGTGCCAGCAGCGCCCACAGAAAAGTTAGCAATCAGCCCCAGCATTTT,CASSAHRKVSNQPQHF
.,.,TRBJ1-6,TRBV6-5,TGTGCCAGCAGTTACTCGAGCGTTGGTGGCAATTCACCCCTCCACTTT,CASSYSSVGGNSPLHF
.,.,TRBJ2-5,TRBV29-1,TGCAGCGTTGTACACCCCGGGTACCAAGAGACCCAGTACTTC,CSVVHPGYQETQYF
few,.,TRBJ1-2,TRBV30,TGTGCCTGGTTGGGGGCGCTGGGGAATGGCTACACCTTC,CAWLGALGNGYTF
.,TRBD1,TRBJ2-7,TRBV5-6,TGTGCCAGCAGCCTGGACAGGCTCTCCTACGAGCAGTACTTC,CASSLDRLSYEQYF
.,.,TRBJ1-5,TRBV6-1,TGTGCCAGCAGTGAATTAATTTTTGAGAGCAATCAGCCCCAGCATTTT,CASSELIFESNQPQHF
.,.,TRBJ1-4,TRBV9,TGTGCCAGCAGCGTAGAAACAGGCGGTGAAAAACTGTTTTTT,CASSVETGGEKLFF
.,.,TRBJ2-1,TRBV18,TGTGCCAGCTCACTCGGGATCTCCAATGAGCAGTTCTTC,CASSLGISNEQFF
.,.,TRBJ2-7,TRBV27,TGTGCCAGCAGAGTCGGCACTACAAGCTACGAGCAGTACTTC,CASRVGTTSYEQYF
.,TRBD2,TRBJ2-2,TRBV10-2,TGCGCCAGCAGCGAGCGACTAGCGGGGGGCAGGGCCGGGGAGCTGTTTTTT,CASSERLAGGRAGELFF
.,TRBD1,TRBJ2-2,TRBV28,TGTGCCAGCAGCCGTTGGGGACAGGGCTTTTCCGGGGAGCTGTTTTTT,CASSRWGQGFSGELFF
.,.,TRBJ2-3,TRBV7-2,TGTGCCAGCAGGATCCAGGCTGAAATCACAGATACGCAGTATTTT,CASRIQAEITDTQYF
.,TRBD1,TRBJ1-5,TRBV5-6,TGTGCCAGCAGCTCAGGGGGGAATCAGCCCCAGCATTTT,CASSSGGNQPQHF
few,TRBD1,TRBJ1-1,TRBV13,TGTGCCAGCAGCTTATTACAGGGGGCTAACGCTGAAGCTTTCTTT,CASSLLQGANAEAFF
.,.,TRBJ1-1,TRBV5-5,TGTGCCAGCAGCTTTACGGGTTCGGGGACTGAAGCTTTCTTT,CASSFTGSGTEAFF
.,TRBD2,TRBJ2-3,TRBV5-1,TGCGCCAGCAGCCTGATCAGCGGGGGCACGGCAGATACGCAGTATTTT,CASSLISGGTADTQYF
.,.,TRBJ2-5,TRBV15,TGTGCCACCAGCAGAGAACAGGGCCAAGAGACCCAGTACTTC,CATSREQGQETQYF
.,TRBD1,TRBJ1-5,TRBV19,TGTGCCAGTAGACCCGGGACAGGCTATCAGCCCCAGCATTTT,CASRPGTGYQPQHF
once,TRBD1,TRBJ2-3,TRBV10-1,TGCGCCAGCAGCCAGCTGACAGGGACCACAGATACGCAGTATTTT,CASSQLTGTTDTQYF
.,TRBD1,TRBJ1-4,TRBV6-1,TGTGCCAGCAACCGGGACAGGGGGGATGAAAAACTGTTTTTT,CASNRDRGDEKLFF
.,.,TRBJ2-5,TRBV6-6,TGTGCCAGCAGTTTAACATTGTACCAAGAGACCCAGTACTTC,CASSLTLYQETQYF
once,.,TRBJ1-3,TRBV2,TGTGCCAGCAGTGGGCGGCGGGGAAACACCATATATTTT,CASSGRRGNTIYF
.,.,TRBJ1-2,TRBV7-9,TGTGCCAGCAGCGCTACAGGGTTAGAAAACTATGGCTACACCTTC,CASSATGLENYGYTF
.,.,TRBJ2-5,TRBV27,TGTGCCAGCAGTTATCAGGGTCGAGAGACCCAGTACTTC,CASSYQGRETQYF
.,.,TRBJ1-6,TRBV11-2,TGTGCCAGCAGCTTAGCTGCAGGGTGGATGGATTCACCCCTCCACTTT,CASSLAAGWMDSPLHF
once,.,TRBJ1-5,TRBV23-1,TGCGCCAGCACTCAAAGTGGCAGTAACAATCAGCCCCAGCATTTT,CASTQSGSNNQPQHF
.,.,TRBJ2-1,TRBV13,TGTGCCAGCAGCTTAGATAGCGGCTCCTACAATGAGCAGTTCTTC,CASSLDSGSYNEQFF
.,TRBD1,TRBJ2-1,TRBV27,TGTGCCAGCAGTTGGGACAGGTTTGGAGAGCAGTTCTTC,CASSWDRFGEQFF
.,.,TRBJ1-5,TRBV4-1,TGCGCCAGCAGCCAATACTTAGGGGATCAGCCCCAGCATTTT,CASSQYLGDQPQHF
.,TRBD2,TRBJ2-4,TRBV28,TGTGCCAGCAGCCCAATCCGGGGGGGCAAACGATACATTCAGTACTTC,CASSPIRGGKRYIQYF
.,TRBD1,TRBJ2-2,TRBV5-6,TGTGCCAGCAGCTTGGGTCAGGGGGTGAACACCGGGGAGCTGTTTTTT,CASSLGQGVNTGELFF
.,.,TRBJ1-5,TRBV11-2,TGTGCCAGCAGCTTAGCCTTACAGGGAGGGGGACTCAATCAGCCCCAGCATTTT,CASSLALQGGGLNQPQHF
.,TRBD1,TRBJ2-2,TRBV19,TGTGCCAGTAGTCCAGGGACAGGGAATAACGGGGAGCTGTTTTTT,CASSPGTGNNGELFF